This T cell receptor (beta chain) is drawn from a study of shared clonotypes between healthy human individuals. As concerns this clone: No antigen is known for it.

The study separated CD4+ cells into CD45RA+ naive and CD45RA-negative memory subsets. Regarding the study as a whole: Four donors had roughly 5.2% of their naive CD4 clonotypes in common. Generation probability values for non-shared clonotypes were lower than those for clonotypes shared by all four donors.

Approximately 30,000 T cell genomes (roughly 220 ng DNA) went into each sorted-subset replicate. Clones were read by immunoSEQ multiplex PCR, and TCRdb kept only the in-frame ones, dropping some. The repertoire consists of around 2.5 million clones, with roughly 93% occurring once and the leading ten covering around 0.4%. The CDR3 is 16 residues long. J gave up 1 base and V 5 bases, and 11 bases lay outside the gene matches. Germline-derived CDR1 and CDR2 are SGHNT and YYREEE (reference sequence). This chain joins TRBV5-4 and TRBJ1-1, with 7 bases fitting TRBD1. This receptor was taken from a man younger than 35 in good health. Some clones in this sample may be carry-over from other donors' samples. The sample consisted of naive CD4+ T cells from PBMCs. Regarding subset: CD45RA+ positively selected. The CDR3 DNA follows: TGTGCCAGCAGGTCCAGTCTCTCAGGGGGGAACACTGAAGCTTTCTTT. Its protein is CASRSSLSGGNTEAFF.